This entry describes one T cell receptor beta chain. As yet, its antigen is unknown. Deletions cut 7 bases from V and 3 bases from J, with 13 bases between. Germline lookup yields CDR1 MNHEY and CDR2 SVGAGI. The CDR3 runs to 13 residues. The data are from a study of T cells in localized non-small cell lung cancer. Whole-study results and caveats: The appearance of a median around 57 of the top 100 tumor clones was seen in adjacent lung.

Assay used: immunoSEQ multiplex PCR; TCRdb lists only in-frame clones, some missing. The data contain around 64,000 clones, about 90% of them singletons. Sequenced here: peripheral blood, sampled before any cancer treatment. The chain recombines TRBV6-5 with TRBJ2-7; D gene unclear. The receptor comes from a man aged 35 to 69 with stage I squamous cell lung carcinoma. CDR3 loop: CASKLTGSYEQYF. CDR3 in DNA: TGTGCCAGCAAATTAACTGGTAGCTACGAGCAGTACTTC.